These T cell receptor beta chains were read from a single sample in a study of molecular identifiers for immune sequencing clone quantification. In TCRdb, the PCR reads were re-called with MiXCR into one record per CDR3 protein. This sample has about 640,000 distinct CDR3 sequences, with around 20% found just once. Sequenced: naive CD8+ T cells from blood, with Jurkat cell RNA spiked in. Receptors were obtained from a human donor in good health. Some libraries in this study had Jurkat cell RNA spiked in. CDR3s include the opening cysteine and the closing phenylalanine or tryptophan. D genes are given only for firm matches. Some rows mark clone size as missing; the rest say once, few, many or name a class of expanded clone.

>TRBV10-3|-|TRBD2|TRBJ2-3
TGTGCCATCAGTGAGTCGGAAGCGGGGGGCACAGATACGCAGTATTTT
CAISESEAGGTDTQYF
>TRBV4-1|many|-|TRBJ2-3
TGCGCCAGCAGCCAAGTCGGTATGGGGATTGGCACAGATACGCAGTATTTT
CASSQVGMGIGTDTQYF
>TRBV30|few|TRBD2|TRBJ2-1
TGTGCCTGGAGTGTAGGCGGGAGTTCTGGTGAGCAGTTCTTC
CAWSVGGSSGEQFF
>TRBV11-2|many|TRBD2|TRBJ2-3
TGTGCCAGCAGCTTACTATACCTAGCGGGGTCCACAGATACGCAGTATTTT
CASSLLYLAGSTDTQYF
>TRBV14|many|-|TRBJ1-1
TGTGCCAGCAGCCCAAGGACGGGGGTAGTCTTTACTGAAGCTTTCTTT
CASSPRTGVVFTEAFF
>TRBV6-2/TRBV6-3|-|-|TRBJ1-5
TGTGCCAGCAGCAGGACAGAGGTGTCCCTTGAGTCCCCGCATTTT
CASSRTEVSLESPHF
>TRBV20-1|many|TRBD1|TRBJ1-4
TGCAGTGCTAGAGTAGATCGGGACAGACCGTCAACTAATGAAAAACTGTTTTTT
CSARVDRDRPSTNEKLFF
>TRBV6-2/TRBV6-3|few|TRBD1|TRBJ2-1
TGTGCCAGCAGTTACCAGGCGGGACAGGGGTACAATGAGCAGTTCTTC
CASSYQAGQGYNEQFF
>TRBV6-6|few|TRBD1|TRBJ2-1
TGTGCCAGCAGCCCAGGGACAGGGTATTTCGGTGAGCAGTTCTTC
CASSPGTGYFGEQFF
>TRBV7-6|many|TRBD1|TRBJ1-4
TGTGCCAGCAGCTTAGCGCCCGACAGGGGTCTTGACTATGAAAAACTGTTTTTT
CASSLAPDRGLDYEKLFF
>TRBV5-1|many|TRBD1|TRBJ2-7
TGCGCCAGCAGCGACATCACAGGGGATGGGGGCTACGAGCAGTACTTC
CASSDITGDGGYEQYF
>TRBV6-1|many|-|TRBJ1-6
TGTGCCAGCAGTGATTGGGGGGCACACTCCTATAATTCACCCCTCCACTTT
CASSDWGAHSYNSPLHF
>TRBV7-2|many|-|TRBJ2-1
TGTGCCAGCAGCTTAATCGGGACTTACAATGAGCAGTTCTTC
CASSLIGTYNEQFF
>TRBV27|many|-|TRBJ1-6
TGTGCCAGCAGTTCAGGGGTTTGGAATAATTCACCCCTCCACTTT
CASSSGVWNNSPLHF
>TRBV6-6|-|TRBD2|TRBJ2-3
TGTGCCAGCAGTGACTTCCCCCAGGTCTCCATTAGCGGGAGTGCAGATGCGCAGTATTTC
CASSDFPQVSISGSADAQYF
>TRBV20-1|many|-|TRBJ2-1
TGCAGTGCTATGTCGGGCGGTTACAATGAGCAGTTCTTC
CSAMSGGYNEQFF
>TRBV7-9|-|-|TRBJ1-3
TGTGCCAGCAGCTTAGAGGCTGGAAACACCATATATTTT
CASSLEAGNTIYF
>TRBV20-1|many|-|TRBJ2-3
TGCAGTGCTAGAGATTCTGGACAGTCGGGACGTGCGCAGTATTTT
CSARDSGQSGRAQYF
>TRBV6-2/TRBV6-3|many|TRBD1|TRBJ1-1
TGTGCCAGCAGTCCGGACAGGGGGGCCACTGAAGCTTTCTTT
CASSPDRGATEAFF
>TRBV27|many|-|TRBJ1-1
TGTGCCAGCAGTACAAGAGCACAAATGAACACTGAAGCTTTCTTT
CASSTRAQMNTEAFF
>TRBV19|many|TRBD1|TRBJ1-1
TGTGCCAGTAGTAGAGGACAGGGGGCGACGGTCTGGATGAACACTGAAGCTTTCTTT
CASSRGQGATVWMNTEAFF
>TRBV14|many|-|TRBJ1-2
TGTGCCAGCAGCCAACTACAGACATCTAACTATGGCTACACCTTC
CASSQLQTSNYGYTF
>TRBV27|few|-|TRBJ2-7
TGTGCCAGCAGTTTCAGGGCCAACTACGAGCAGTACTTC
CASSFRANYEQYF
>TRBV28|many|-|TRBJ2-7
TGTGCCAGCAGTTTAGTCCAGTCCTTTTTGATCTACGAGCAGTACTTC
CASSLVQSFLIYEQYF
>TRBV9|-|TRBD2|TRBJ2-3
TGTGCCAGCAGCCCATCCTCGACTAGCGGAACCACAGATACGCAGTATTTT
CASSPSSTSGTTDTQYF
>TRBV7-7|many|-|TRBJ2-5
TGTGCTAGCAGCTTAGCACAGTGGGGCGGAGAGACCCAGTACTTC
CASSLAQWGGETQYF
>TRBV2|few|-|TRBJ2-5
TGTGCCAGCAGTGTTGGTTGGGGGGCGGATGAGACCCAGTACTTC
CASSVGWGADETQYF
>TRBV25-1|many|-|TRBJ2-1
TGTGCCAGCAGTGCCACTAGCTACAATGAGCAGTTCTTC
CASSATSYNEQFF
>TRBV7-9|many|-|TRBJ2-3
TGTGCCAGCAGCCCCGCCCCCCGGAGCACAGATACGCAGTATTTT
CASSPAPRSTDTQYF
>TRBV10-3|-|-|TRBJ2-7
TGTGCCATCAGTTGGACAGTGGGGTCCGACGAGCAGTACTTC
CAISWTVGSDEQYF
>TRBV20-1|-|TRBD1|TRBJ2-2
TGCAGTGCTAGAATTCCGGGAGACAGGGGGTTCACCGGGGAGCTGTTTTTT
CSARIPGDRGFTGELFF
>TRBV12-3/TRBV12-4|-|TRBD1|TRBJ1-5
TGTGCCAGCCAGCGGGACAGTAGTAATCAGCCCCAGCATTTT
CASQRDSSNQPQHF
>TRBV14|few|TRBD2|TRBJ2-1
TGTGCCAGCAGCCAAGTGCCAGCGGGAGATCTGTTCGATGAGCAGTTCTTC
CASSQVPAGDLFDEQFF
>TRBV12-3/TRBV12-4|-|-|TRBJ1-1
TGTGCCAGCAGTTCCAGGGGCGGGATGGGGAACACTGAAGCTTTCTTT
CASSSRGGMGNTEAFF
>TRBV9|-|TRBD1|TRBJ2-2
TGTGCCAGCAGCGCGACAGGGAGCTACACCGGGGAGCTGTTTTTT
CASSATGSYTGELFF
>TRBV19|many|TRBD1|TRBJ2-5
TGTGCCAGTAGTATCGGAACCACGGACAGGGGCGAGGAGACCCAGTACTTC
CASSIGTTDRGEETQYF
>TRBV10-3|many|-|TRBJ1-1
TGTGCCATCAGTGAGTTAAGGAGCGGCGACACTGAAGCTTTCTTT
CAISELRSGDTEAFF
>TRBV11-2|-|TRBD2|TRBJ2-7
TGTGCCAGCACCGTAATAGCGGGCGACTACGAGCAGTACTTC
CASTVIAGDYEQYF
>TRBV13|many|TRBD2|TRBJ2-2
TGTGCCAGCAGCTTAGCCACTTGGGGTAGCGGGAGGGACTCCGCGAACACCGGGGAGCTGTTTTTT
CASSLATWGSGRDSANTGELFF
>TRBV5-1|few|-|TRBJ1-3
TGCGCCAGCAGCTGGGACATTTCTAACACCATATATTTT
CASSWDISNTIYF
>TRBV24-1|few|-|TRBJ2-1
TGTGCCACCAGTCGGGAGCCCTGGAATGAGCAGTTCTTC
CATSREPWNEQFF
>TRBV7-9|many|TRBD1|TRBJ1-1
TGTGCCAGCAGCTTACCGAGGACAGGGTCGGACACTGAAGCTTTCTTT
CASSLPRTGSDTEAFF
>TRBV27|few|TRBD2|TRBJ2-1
TGTGCCAGCAGAAATAGCGGGGGACACAATGAGCAGTTCTTC
CASRNSGGHNEQFF
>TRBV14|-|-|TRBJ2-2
TGTGCCAGCAGCCAATCAGGGTCCGGGGAGCTGTTTTTT
CASSQSGSGELFF
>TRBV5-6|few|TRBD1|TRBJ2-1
TGTGCCAGCAGCCCTCTCACCGGGACAGCCACGAGCTCCTACAATGAGCAGTTCTTC
CASSPLTGTATSSYNEQFF
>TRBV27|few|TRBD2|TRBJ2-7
TGTGCCAGCAGACTAGCGGGGGCGAGCTCCTACGAGCAGTACTTC
CASRLAGASSYEQYF
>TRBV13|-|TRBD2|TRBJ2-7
TGTGCCAGCAGCTCACTAGCGGGGTCCGCCTACGAGCAGTACTTC
CASSSLAGSAYEQYF
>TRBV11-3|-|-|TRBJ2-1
TGTGCCAGCAGCTACGAGGACAATGAGCAGTTCTTC
CASSYEDNEQFF
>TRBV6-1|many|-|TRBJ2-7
TGTGCCAGCAGTGAAGGAACAGGGTCCCGCTACGAGCAGTACTTC
CASSEGTGSRYEQYF
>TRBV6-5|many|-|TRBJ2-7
TGTGCCAGCAGTTACTCGGGTAGCGTCGGCGAGCAGTACTTC
CASSYSGSVGEQYF
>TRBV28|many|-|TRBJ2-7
TGTGCCACCTCACCTTTGGAGATGTCGGGGGAGCAGTACTTC
CATSPLEMSGEQYF
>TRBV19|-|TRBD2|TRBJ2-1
TGTGCCAGTAGTCCCGGGACTAGCGGGACGAACTCCTACAATGAGCAGTTCTTC
CASSPGTSGTNSYNEQFF